This T cell receptor (beta chain) was sequenced for a study of blood T cell repertoires in COVID-19. Study in general: COVID-19 samples from acute and convalescent phases originated in the United States, Italy and Spain. PBMCs, B-cell-depleted T cells, or T cells were the source of the cDNA or gDNA that made up the material.

In the study's own analysis: Amplification of reference gene primers provided the estimated nucleated cell counts. The method was immunoSEQ multiplex PCR; TCRdb's version includes in-frame clones alone and lacks a portion of them. The DNA gave D and trimming, while V, J and clone size come from that table. The sample lists about 230,000 clones; 84% were seen once. The CDR3 consists of 11 residues. Germline CDR1 and CDR2: KGHSH and LQKENI. Trimming removed 10 bases from V and 4 bases from J, with 10 bases in between. The rearrangement joins TRBV18 to TRBJ1-2; D may be TRBD1 (5 bases). This clonotype was sampled from a woman aged 40 to 50 who had recovered from COVID-19. Sequenced material: peripheral blood. CDR3 region: CATDGGYGYTF. As DNA, the CDR3 is TGTGCCACCGACGGGGGCTATGGCTACACCTTC.